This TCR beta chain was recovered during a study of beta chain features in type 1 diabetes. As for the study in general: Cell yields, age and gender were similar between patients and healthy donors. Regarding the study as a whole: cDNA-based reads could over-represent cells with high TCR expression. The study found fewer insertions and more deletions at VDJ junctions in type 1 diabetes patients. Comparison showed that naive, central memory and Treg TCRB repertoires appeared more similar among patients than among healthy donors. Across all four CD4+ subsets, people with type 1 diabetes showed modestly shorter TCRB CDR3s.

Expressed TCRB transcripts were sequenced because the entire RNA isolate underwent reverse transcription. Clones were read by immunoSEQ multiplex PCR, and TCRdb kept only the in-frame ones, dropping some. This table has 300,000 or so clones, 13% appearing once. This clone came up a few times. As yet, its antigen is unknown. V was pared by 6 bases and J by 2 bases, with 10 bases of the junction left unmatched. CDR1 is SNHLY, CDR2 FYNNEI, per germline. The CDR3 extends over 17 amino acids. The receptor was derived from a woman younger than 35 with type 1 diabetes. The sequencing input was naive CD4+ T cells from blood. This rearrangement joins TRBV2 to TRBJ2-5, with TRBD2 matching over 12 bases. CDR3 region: CASRTSGRRNAQETQYF. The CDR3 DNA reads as TGTGCCAGCAGGACTAGCGGGAGAAGGAACGCGCAAGAGACCCAGTACTTC.